Each of the 14 T cell receptor delta chains below was sequenced from the same sample in a study of γδ T cells in repeated Plasmodium falciparum infection. TCRdb ran CATT on the multiplex PCR reads. The sample lists 75,000 to 100,000 delta-chain clones, about 1.5% occurring once. Bulk repertoires came from Vgamma9/Vdelta2+ or Vdelta2-negative gammadelta T cells flow-sorted from PBMC. Input material: gamma-delta T cells from blood. All receptors come from a pool of human donors (malaria-infected and uninfected, not separated).

This clone was seen ten or more times. The chain links TRDV1 to TRDJ2; D gene ambiguous. Between the trimmed V and J ends, which lost 2 bases and 1 base, there was a span of 20 bases. The CDR3 covers 19 residues. Germline CDR1 and CDR2: TSWWSYY and QGS. The CDR3 region is CALGEWAVRPRDLTAQLFF. CDR3 DNA: TGTGCTCTTGGGGAATGGGCGGTACGTCCGAGGGATTTGACAGCACAACTCTTCTTT.

This clone occurred a few times. A far larger clone is just one base off, so this is likely a read error. The identical CDR3 is also encoded by other nucleotide sequences in the sample. The chain employs TRDV1 and TRDJ2, with 12 bases fitting TRDD3. The J gene, left out of TCRdb, was set here by checking the DNA against germline. Trimming cost V 5 bases and J 0 bases; bases outside gene matches: 28. The CDR3 loop spans 25 amino acids. CDR1 and CDR2 (germline): TSWWSYY, QGS. The CDR3 region is CALGPRLDTTGGYLTLPALTAQLFF. CDR3 nucleotide sequence: TGTGCTCTTGGGCCCCGTCTTGATACTACTGGGGGATACCTTACCCTCCCTGCTTTGACAGCACAACTCTTCTTT.

This clone was counted between two and nine times. A far larger clone is one base from this, pointing to a likely read error. The identical CDR3 is also encoded by other nucleotide sequences in the sample. The V call is TRDV1, the J call TRDJ1; 10 bases map to TRDD3. TCRdb lists no J gene, so it was determined here by aligning the DNA to germline. CDR1 and CDR2 (germline): TSWWSYY, QGS. There are 24 residues in the CDR3. After removal of 2 bases from V and 4 bases from J, the junction contained 31 bases not matched to a gene. CDR3 sequence: CALGEGRSLLKYWGIKNLNDKLIF. The DNA for the CDR3 is TGTGCTCTTGGGGAAGGTAGGAGCCTTCTTAAGTACTGGGGGATCAAAAATCTCAACGATAAACTCATCTTT.

This clone was observed a few times. TCRdb shows a much larger clone's protein in place of this DNA's translation, and the two differ at residue 12, likely through a read error; the protein shown is translated from the DNA. V and J are TRDV2 and TRDJ1; 7 bases align to TRDD3. No J gene is reported in TCRdb; it was inferred here by comparing the DNA with germline. Germline trimming cut 0 bases from V and 2 bases from J; bases unmatched to any gene: 17. This CDR3 comprises 19 residues. CDR1 GEAIGNYY and CDR2 EKD come from the germline V gene. The CDR3 spells CACDTVLGINTDTTDKLIF. The CDR3 nucleotides read TGTGCCTGTGACACCGTACTGGGGATAAACACGGACACAACCGATAAACTCATCTTT.

A few counts support this clone. For this DNA, TCRdb reports the protein of a much larger clone, which diverges at residue 4, most likely from a read error; the protein presented here is translated directly from the DNA. The V gene is TRDV1, the J gene TRDJ1, with D tentatively TRDD3 (5 bases). The J gene was not available in TCRdb and was assigned here by matching the DNA to germline segments. Germline assignment: CDR1 TSWWSYY and CDR2 QGS. The CDR3 has 13 amino acids. CDR3 bases: TGTGCTCTTAGGGATTCTACTACCGATAAACTCATCTTT. Its translation: CALRDSTTDKLIF.

This clone was picked up a small number of times. The CDR3 region has the DNA TGTGCCTGTGACACCTTACAACGTACTGGGGATATAGATGTGGGCGATAAACTCATCTTT. Its translation: CACDTLQRTGDIDVGDKLIF. V is TRDV2 and J is TRDJ1; 7 bases are shared with TRDD3. Since TCRdb gives no J gene, matching the DNA to germline was used here to assign it. From germline, CDR1 is GEAIGNYY and CDR2 EKD. The J segment lost 4 bases and the V segment lost 0 bases, leaving 22 bases of the junction unmatched. The CDR3 totals 20 residues.

With respect to this clone: A read error likely explains why the TCRdb protein, taken from a much larger clone, differs from this DNA's translation at residue 16; the protein shown is translated from the DNA. V usage is TRDV1 and J usage is TRDJ1, with 9 bases aligning to TRDD2. TCRdb supplies no J gene; here it was assigned by aligning the nucleotide sequence to germline. This CDR3 is built from 24 residues. The V and J ends lost 8 bases and 1 base, in that order; junction bases with no gene match: 35. Germline V gives CDR1 TSWWSYY, CDR2 QGS. The CDR3 spells CALFPWPSYWWRLLGNTATDKLIF. The CDR3, as DNA: TGTGCTCTTTTCCCTTGGCCTTCCTACTGGTGGAGACTCCTGGGGAATACGGCCACCGATAAACTCATCTTT.

This clone has just a few counts. This DNA's translation and the protein TCRdb lists, from a much larger clone, do not match at residue 8, likely due to a read error; the protein shown is translated from the DNA. The chain employs TRDV2 and TRDJ1; D unclear. The J gene was missing in TCRdb and was found by matching the end of the DNA to germline. From germline, CDR1 is GEAIGNYY and CDR2 EKD. Trimming took 2 bases from V and 1 from J, leaving 10 bases between them. The CDR3 loop spans 14 amino acids. The DNA of the CDR3 is TGTGCCTGTGACAAGGGACGGTGCACCGATAAACTCATCTTT. Residues: CACDKGRCTDKLIF.

This clone was picked up a small number of times. Translating this DNA gives a protein that differs at residue 12 from the TCRdb one, which belongs to a much larger clone; a read error is likely, and the protein shown is this translation. Written as DNA, the CDR3 is TGTGCTCTTGGGGAACTAAAAAAAGCTGGGTCAGCCTACACCGATAAACTCATCTTT. It translates to CALGELKKAGSAYTDKLIF. The chain links TRDV1 to TRDJ1, with D possibly being TRDD3 (5 bases). No J gene is reported in TCRdb; it was inferred here by comparing the DNA with germline. Germline loops: CDR1 TSWWSYY, CDR2 QGS. Trimming left V 0 bases short and J 0 bases short, with 20 bases between. The CDR3 is made up of 19 amino acids.

V usage is TRDV1 and J usage is TRDJ1, with D possibly being TRDD2 (6 bases). TCRdb supplies no J gene; here it was assigned by aligning the nucleotide sequence to germline. The V end lost 6 bases, the J end lost 7 bases, and 18 bases lay between the germline ends. Germline-derived CDR1 and CDR2 are TSWWSYY and QGS. The CDR3 runs to 14 residues. CDR3 sequence: CALGPFLGYGKLIF. CDR3 nucleotides: TGTGCTCTTGGTCCTTTCCTAGGGTACGGTAAACTCATCTTT.

There are a few counts of this clone. TCRdb has a much larger clone's protein, which differs at residue 10 from the translation of this DNA, likely because of a read error; what is shown is the protein translated from the DNA. The chain is built from TRDV1 and TRDJ1; 10 bases agree with TRDD3. TCRdb offers no J gene call, so here the DNA was matched to germline to obtain one. V lost 3 bases to trimming and J lost 0 bases; unmatched junction nucleotides: 43. The CDR3 extends over 29 amino acids. CDR1 TSWWSYY and CDR2 QGS come from the germline V gene. The CDR3 is CALGDLHFSDLPVLSTTGGWVGDTDKLIF. CDR3 DNA: TGTGCTCTTGGGGATCTCCATTTCTCGGACCTTCCCGTCCTGTCGACGACTGGGGGATGGGTCGGAGACACCGATAAACTCATCTTT.

This clone has just a few counts. A far larger clone is one nucleotide away, so this likely arose from a read error. The sample has other DNA sequences that encode this CDR3 too. This chain joins TRDV2 and TRDJ1; possible D gene TRDD3, 6 bases. CDR1 is GEAIGNYY and CDR2 is EKD in the germline V gene. Trimming stripped 0 bases from V and 0 bases from J, with 28 bases between. The CDR3 loop spans 21 amino acids. The CDR3 region has the DNA TGTGCCTGTGACACCGGAATCTACGCGCTGGGGACTCAAAGGTACACCGATAAACTCATCTTT. As protein: CACDTGIYALGTQRYTDKLIF.

This clone is labeled as medium-sized. The chain recombines TRDV2 with TRDJ1; TRDD3 agrees at 12 bases. Trimming took 1 base from V and 0 from J; bases not matched to a gene: 11. This CDR3 spans 19 amino acids. Germline CDR1 and CDR2: GEAIGNYY and EKD. This CDR3 reads CACDTRLGDTLRDTDKLIF. The CDR3, as DNA: TGTGCCTGTGACACGAGACTGGGGGATACACTTCGAGACACCGATAAACTCATCTTT.

This clone was observed at least ten times. The chain recombines TRDV2 with TRDJ1, with 9 bases aligning to TRDD3. The CDR3 loop spans 17 amino acids. V shed 3 bases, J shed 0 bases, and the junction held 10 bases outside the gene matches. Germline V gene sequence: CDR1 GEAIGNYY, CDR2 EKD. This CDR3 reads CACDGLTGGLYTDKLIF. As DNA, the CDR3 is TGTGCCTGTGACGGACTTACTGGGGGACTCTACACCGATAAACTCATCTTT.